A selection of T cell receptor beta chains follows, all from one sample in a study of cytomegalovirus exposure and HLA in healthy donors. Data came from immunoSEQ multiplex PCR; TCRdb stores just in-frame clones and leaves some out. The sample has approximately 240,000 clones; approximately 90% are singletons. The sample was PBMCs. These receptors all come from a woman under 30 in good health and CMV-seronegative. Both conserved end residues are part of each CDR3. A D gene is named only where the DNA matches it firmly. Rows give clone size only sometimes, using once, few, many, or a class for an expanded clone.

>TRBJ2-5|TRBD2|TRBV5-4|-
TGTGCCAGCAGCCCCGGGACTAGCGGGGGACAGACCCAGTACTTC
CASSPGTSGGQTQYF
>TRBJ2-1|TRBD2|TRBV15|-
TGTGCCACCAGCAGAGCGGGGGGTCGGTATGAGCAGTTCTTC
CATSRAGGRYEQFF
>TRBJ1-5|-|TRBV4-2|-
TGTGCCAGCAGCCAAGCCTCTGGGGCTGGTCAGCCCCAGCATTTT
CASSQASGAGQPQHF
>TRBJ1-4|-|TRBV4-1|-
TGCGCCAGCAGCCAACCAGACAGCCCCCGAGAAAAACTGTTTTTT
CASSQPDSPREKLFF
>TRBJ2-7|TRBD2|TRBV29-1|-
TGCAGCGTTGTATCCGGGACCCCACGGCGGGGACTAGCGGGAGTGCAGTACTTC
CSVVSGTPRRGLAGVQYF
>TRBJ2-7|TRBD2|TRBV5-6|-
TGTGCCAGCAGCTTTACTAGCGGGTACGAGCAGTACTTC
CASSFTSGYEQYF
>TRBJ2-1|TRBD1|TRBV30|-
TGTGCCTGGGCTCCGGGACAGGGGTCGAATGAGCAGTTCTTC
CAWAPGQGSNEQFF
>TRBJ2-7|TRBD2|TRBV4-1|-
TGCGCCAGCAGCCAAGGAGCCGGGACTAGCATCATTTACGAGCAGTACTTC
CASSQGAGTSIIYEQYF
>TRBJ1-4|-|TRBV9|-
TGTGCCAGCAGCGTAGAGCCCTCGGGGGAAAAACTGTTTTTT
CASSVEPSGEKLFF
>TRBJ1-2|-|TRBV18|-
TGTGCCAGCTCACCACCGGGCAGGGGTGGACGCTACACCTTC
CASSPPGRGGRYTF
>TRBJ2-3|TRBD1|TRBV5-4|-
TGTGCCAGCAGATCCCCGGGACAGGGGGCCGGCACAGATACGCAGTATTTT
CASRSPGQGAGTDTQYF
>TRBJ1-5|-|TRBV18|few
TGTGCCAGCTCACCTGGAAGGGAGACTAGGGGCAATCAGCCCCAGCATTTT
CASSPGRETRGNQPQHF
>TRBJ2-2|-|TRBV4-3|-
TGCGCCAGCAGCCAAGATGATAGCCCCGGGACTTTCACCGGGGAGCTGTTTTTT
CASSQDDSPGTFTGELFF
>TRBJ2-3|-|TRBV5-1|-
TGCGCCAGCAGCGCTGGGGAGGGGGGAAGCACAGATACGCAGTATTTT
CASSAGEGGSTDTQYF
>TRBJ2-7|-|TRBV7-2|-
TGTGCCAGCAGCTTAGGTCCGGACAGATACGAGCAGTACTTC
CASSLGPDRYEQYF
>TRBJ2-2|-|TRBV27|-
TGTGCCAGCACCCCTCCCGGCACCGGGGAGCTGTTTTTT
CASTPPGTGELFF
>TRBJ2-1|-|TRBV5-1|-
TGCGCCAGCAGCGGCAGCGGTCCCCCCTACAATGAGCAGTTCTTC
CASSGSGPPYNEQFF
>TRBJ1-2|TRBD1|TRBV19|-
TGTGCCAGTAGTAGCCCGGGGACAGTCAACTATGGCTACACCTTC
CASSSPGTVNYGYTF
>TRBJ2-3|-|TRBV4-3|-
TGCGCCAGCAGCCACGATACTAGTGGCGATACGCAGTATTTT
CASSHDTSGDTQYF
>TRBJ2-1|-|TRBV6-1|-
TGTGCCAGCAGTGATGATGTTAGTATCTACAATGAGCAGTTCTTC
CASSDDVSIYNEQFF
>TRBJ1-1|-|TRBV20-1|-
TGCATGGGGGCCGCTGAAGCTTTCTTT
CMGAAEAFF
>TRBJ1-1|TRBD1|TRBV18|-
TGTGCCAGCTCACCACCACAGGGGGCAATCGGAAACACTGAAGCTTTCTTT
CASSPPQGAIGNTEAFF
>TRBJ1-1|TRBD1|TRBV7-9|-
TGTGCCAGCAGCTCCAGGACAGGCCAATTAGGGTACACTGAAGCTTTCTTT
CASSSRTGQLGYTEAFF
>TRBJ1-5|-|TRBV29-1|-
TGCAGCGTTGAAGGCGGAGGCAATCAGCCCCAGCATTTT
CSVEGGGNQPQHF
>TRBJ2-7|TRBD2|TRBV11-3|-
TGTGCCAGCAGCTTAGAGGGGGCCTTGGTAGCGGGAGAGTATGAGCAGTACTTC
CASSLEGALVAGEYEQYF
>TRBJ2-7|TRBD2|TRBV19|-
TGTGCCAGTAGTATAGATCTGAGCGGGATATACGAGCAGTACTTC
CASSIDLSGIYEQYF
>TRBJ2-7|TRBD2|TRBV5-4|-
TGTGCCAGCAGCCCGTGGACTAGCGGGAACGAGCAGTACTTC
CASSPWTSGNEQYF
>TRBJ2-1|TRBD2|TRBV11-3|-
TGTGCCAGCAGGTCTAGCGGGAGGGCCTCCTACAATGAGCAGTTCTTC
CASRSSGRASYNEQFF
>TRBJ2-2|-|TRBV4-3|-
TGCGCCAGCAGCCAAGTCCCCTGGAGGTCGGGCACCGGGGAGCTGTTTTTT
CASSQVPWRSGTGELFF
>TRBJ2-3|-|TRBV18|-
TGTGCCAGCTCACCCCTCGGGGGCACAGATACGCAGTATTTT
CASSPLGGTDTQYF
>TRBJ1-3|-|TRBV7-2|-
TGTGCCAGCAGCTTAGAACAGGGTGGAGTCGACACCATATATTTT
CASSLEQGGVDTIYF
>TRBJ2-7|-|TRBV14|-
TGTGCCAGCAGCCCCCAGGGGGGCTCGATGTACGAGCAGTACTTC
CASSPQGGSMYEQYF
>TRBJ1-5|-|TRBV9|-
TGTGCCAGCAGCGTAGGGACATTAGAATCCAATCAGCCCCAGCATTTT
CASSVGTLESNQPQHF
>TRBJ2-1|-|TRBV7-8|-
TGTGCCAGCAGCTTACCGCGGGGGCCCTACAATGAGCAGTTCTTC
CASSLPRGPYNEQFF
>TRBJ1-1|-|TRBV7-2|-
TGTGCCAGCAGCTTATCAGGGCTGAACACTGAAGCTTTCTTT
CASSLSGLNTEAFF